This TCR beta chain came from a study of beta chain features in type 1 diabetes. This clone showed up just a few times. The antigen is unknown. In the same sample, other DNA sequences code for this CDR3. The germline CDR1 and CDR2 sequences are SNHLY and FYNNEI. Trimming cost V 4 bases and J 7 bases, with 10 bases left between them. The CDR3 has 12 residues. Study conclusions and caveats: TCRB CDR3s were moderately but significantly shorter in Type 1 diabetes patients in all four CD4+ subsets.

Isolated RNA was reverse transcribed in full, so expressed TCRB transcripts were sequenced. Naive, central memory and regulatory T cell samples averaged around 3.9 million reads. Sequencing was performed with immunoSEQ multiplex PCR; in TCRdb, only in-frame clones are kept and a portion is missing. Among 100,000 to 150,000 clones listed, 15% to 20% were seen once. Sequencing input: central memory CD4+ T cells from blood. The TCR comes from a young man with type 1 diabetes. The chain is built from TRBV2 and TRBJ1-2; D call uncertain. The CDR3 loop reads CASSVRGSGYTF. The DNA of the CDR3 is TGTGCCAGCAGTGTAAGAGGGTCTGGCTACACCTTC.